These T cell receptor beta chains were read from a single sample in a study of CD8 T cells in Susac syndrome. TCRdb re-derived calls from the immunoSEQ multiplex PCR reads in MiXCR, one entry per CDR3 protein. The sample contains fewer than 35,000 distinct CDR3 sequences, roughly 94% of which appear only once. Sequencing input: CD8+ T cells from PBMCs. These receptors all come from a human donor in good health. CDR3s leave out the opening cysteine and the closing phenylalanine or tryptophan. The order of the fields is V gene, clone size, D gene, CDR3 protein. A D gene is named only where the DNA matches it firmly. Clone size, where shown, is once, few, many, or a class for clones that have expanded.

v_call: TRBV20-1
clone_size: .
d_call: .
cdr3_aa: SARVTGYEQY

v_call: TRBV6-4
clone_size: .
d_call: TRBD2
cdr3_aa: ASSEGTSVNTQY

v_call: TRBV10-3
clone_size: once
d_call: TRBD1
cdr3_aa: ATLDRSPGELF

v_call: TRBV20-1
clone_size: .
d_call: TRBD1
cdr3_aa: SADDRVNTEAF

v_call: TRBV7-9
clone_size: .
d_call: .
cdr3_aa: ASSPVGALREQY

v_call: TRBV18
clone_size: .
d_call: .
cdr3_aa: ASSGGLGTEAF

v_call: TRBV29-1
clone_size: .
d_call: TRBD2
cdr3_aa: SVETSGGFQETQY

v_call: TRBV29-1
clone_size: .
d_call: TRBD2
cdr3_aa: SVGTSGGATDTQY

v_call: TRBV6-1
clone_size: .
d_call: .
cdr3_aa: ASWDSFSSTDTQY

v_call: TRBV7-9
clone_size: .
d_call: TRBD1
cdr3_aa: ASRPHEGQASTDTQY

v_call: TRBV7-2
clone_size: .
d_call: .
cdr3_aa: ASGVEDVLDTQY